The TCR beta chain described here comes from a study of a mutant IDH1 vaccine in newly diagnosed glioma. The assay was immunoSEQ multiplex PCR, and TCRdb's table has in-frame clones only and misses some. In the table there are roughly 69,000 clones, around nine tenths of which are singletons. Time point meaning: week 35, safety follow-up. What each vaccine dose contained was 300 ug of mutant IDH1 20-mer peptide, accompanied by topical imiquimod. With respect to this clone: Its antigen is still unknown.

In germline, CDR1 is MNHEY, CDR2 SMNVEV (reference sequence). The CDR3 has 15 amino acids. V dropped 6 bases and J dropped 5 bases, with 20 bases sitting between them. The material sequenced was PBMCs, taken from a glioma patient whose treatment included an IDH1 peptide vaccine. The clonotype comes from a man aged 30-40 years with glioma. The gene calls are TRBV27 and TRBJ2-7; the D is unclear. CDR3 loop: CASSSTTDLFDEQYF. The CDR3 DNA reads TGTGCCAGCAGCTCTACGACCGACTTGTTCGACGAGCAGTACTTC.